This T cell receptor (beta chain) was retrieved from a study of cytomegalovirus exposure and HLA in healthy donors. A multiplex PCR was run with 60 Vbeta primers and 13 Jbeta primers. Data came from immunoSEQ multiplex PCR; TCRdb stores just in-frame clones and leaves some out. The sample consists of roughly 150,000 clones, roughly 85% of them appearing once. Germline V gene sequence: CDR1 SGHTA, CDR2 FQGNSA. The CDR3 spans 16 residues. J gave up 5 bases and V 1 base, and 5 bases lay outside the gene matches. The source is a man aged 25 to 40 in good health and CMV-seropositive. Sequenced sample: PBMCs. The chain is built from TRBV7-2 and TRBJ2-1, with 10 bases identical to TRBD2. The CDR3 coding sequence is TGTGCCAGCAGCTTAGGGCTAGCGGGGGTCAACAATGAGCAGTTCTTC. The encoded protein is CASSLGLAGVNNEQFF.